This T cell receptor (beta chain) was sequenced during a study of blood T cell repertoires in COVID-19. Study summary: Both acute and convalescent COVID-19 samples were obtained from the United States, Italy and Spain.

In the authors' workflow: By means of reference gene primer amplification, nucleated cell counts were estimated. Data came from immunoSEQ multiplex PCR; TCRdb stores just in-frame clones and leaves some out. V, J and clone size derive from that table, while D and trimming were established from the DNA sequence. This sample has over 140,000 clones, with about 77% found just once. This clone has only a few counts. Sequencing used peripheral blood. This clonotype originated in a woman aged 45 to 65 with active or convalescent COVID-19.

CDR3: CASSLGTFGGYTF. The CDR3 nucleotides are TGTGCCAGCAGCTTAGGCACCTTCGGGGGCTACACCTTC. V is TRBV7-9 and J is TRBJ1-2; D unresolved. With 1 base removed from V and 8 bases from J, the gap between germline ends came to 11 bases. Germline values: CDR1 SEHNR, CDR2 FQNEAQ (reference sequence). The CDR3 extends over 13 amino acids.